This section outlines one TCR beta chain sequence together with its context. Antigen specificity is unknown. This sample stems from a study of a mutant IDH1 vaccine in newly diagnosed glioma. Background on the study: Before enrollment, the patients had been treated with radiotherapy alone, temozolomide alone, or both together. Most of them had received both. Whole-study results and caveats: Pseudoprogression seemed unlinked to shifts in top peripheral T cell clonotypes.

The assay was immunoSEQ multiplex PCR, and TCRdb's table has in-frame clones only and misses some. The table lists over 45,000 clones, around 92% of them singletons. CDR1 is SGHDN and CDR2 is FVKESK in the germline V gene. With 3 bases removed from V and 1 base from J, the gap between germline ends came to 12 bases. This CDR3 spans 15 amino acids. Sample time point: week 35, safety follow-up. What each vaccine dose contained was 300 ug of mutant IDH1 20-mer peptide, accompanied by topical imiquimod. Patients were given eight vaccinations, scheduled in weeks 1, 3, 5, 7, 11, 15, 19 and 23. The sequencing here drew on PBMCs, taken from a glioma patient whose treatment included an IDH1 peptide vaccine. The receptor comes from a middle-aged man with glioma. The gene calls are TRBV14 and TRBJ2-5, with a weak D call TRBD1 (5 bases). The CDR3 region is CASSHPLGAQETQYF. The CDR3 region has the DNA TGTGCCAGCAGCCATCCCCTTGGGGCCCAAGAGACCCAGTACTTC.